These 28 T cell receptor beta chains were all obtained from the same sample, sequenced in a study of identical twins. TCRdb re-called the 5' RACE reads through MiXCR, storing one row per CDR3 protein. The table has roughly 750,000 distinct CDR3 sequences, over 20% seen once. These data were also reused for a study on T cells expressing NK-cell markers.

The sequencing sample was made of PBMCs. These receptors originate from a woman aged 18-29 years in good health.

The J gene is TRBJ2-1, the V gene TRBV7-9; D perhaps matches TRBD2 (5 bases). This CDR3 has 13 amino acids. From germline, CDR1 is SEHNR and CDR2 FQNEAQ (reference sequence). Trimming stripped 1 base from V and 8 bases from J, with 9 bases between. In nucleotides, the CDR3 is TGTGCCAGCAGCTTAGGCCTAGCCTATGAGCAGTTCTTC. It translates to CASSLGLAYEQFF.

The V and J genes are TRBV5-1 and TRBJ2-2; no definite D call. The germline CDR1 and CDR2 sequences are SGHRS and YFSETQ. This CDR3 has 15 residues. Trimming took 2 bases from V and 5 from J, leaving 13 bases between them. The CDR3 spells CASSLLGSGTGELFF. CDR3 sequence (DNA): TGCGCCAGCAGCTTATTGGGGTCCGGGACCGGGGAGCTGTTTTTT.

The chain recombines TRBV7-2 with TRBJ2-3; D is unclear. The germline V gene encodes CDR1 SGHTA and CDR2 FQGNSA. Trimming left V 1 base short and J 4 bases short, with 15 bases between. The CDR3 is 16 amino acids. The CDR3 loop reads CASSLVSMRTADTQYF. CDR3 DNA: TGTGCCAGCAGCTTAGTCTCGATGCGGACGGCAGATACGCAGTATTTT.

Many counts were recorded for this clonotype. The chain couples TRBV5-1 to TRBJ2-2; the D gene is possibly TRBD2 (6 bases). Germline V CDR1 and CDR2: SGHRS, YFSETQ. The CDR3 contains 16 residues. The V and J ends lost 0 bases and 6 bases respectively, with 15 bases between them. CDR3 nucleotide sequence: TGCGCCAGCAGCTTGGCTGGGGAGGCCAGCGCCGGGGAGCTGTTTTTT. It yields the protein CASSLAGEASAGELFF.

This clonotype was seen a handful of times. Given a much more abundant clone one base away, this may be a read error. The chain joins TRBV10-3 to TRBJ2-1; no reliable D call. CDR3 length equals 11 residues. CDR1 is ENHRY, CDR2 SYGVKD, per germline. V gave up 4 bases and J gave up 7 bases, with 5 bases separating them. The CDR3 reads CAISVGNEQFF. DNA for the CDR3: TGTGCCATCAGTGTGGGGAATGAGCAGTTCTTC.

V usage is TRBV20-1 and J usage is TRBJ2-7, with TRBD1 identical over 7 bases. Germline CDR1 and CDR2: DFQATT and SNEGSKA (reference sequence). V shed 4 bases, J shed 4 bases, and the junction held 10 bases outside the gene matches. The CDR3 is made up of 14 amino acids. The CDR3 region has the DNA TGCAGTGCTATGACAGGGTTTAGCAGGTACGAGCAGTACTTC. Its protein product is CSAMTGFSRYEQYF.

This clonotype was detected only a few times. The chain is built from TRBV5-6 and TRBJ2-7; 7 bases align to TRBD1. The length of the CDR3 is 15 residues. Trimming took 1 base from V and 1 from J; bases not matched to a gene: 5. CDR1 and CDR2 (germline): SGHDT, YYEEEE. The CDR3 DNA reads TGTGCCAGCAGCTTGAACCCAGGGGGTTCCTACGAGCAGTACTTC. This translates into CASSLNPGGSYEQYF.

This clonotype was seen a handful of times. This chain links TRBV10-2 with TRBJ2-1; TRBD2 aligns across 12 bases. The ends lost 6 bases at V and 12 bases at J; junction bases unmatched: 9. The CDR3 sequence is 14 residues long. Germline values: CDR1 WSHSY, CDR2 SAAADI. This CDR3 is CASRETSGGGAQFF. Here the CDR3 DNA reads TGCGCCAGCAGGGAGACTAGCGGGGGAGGAGCGCAGTTCTTC.

The chain has TRBV20-1 and TRBJ2-1, with D unresolved. The V gene's germline CDR1 is DFQATT and CDR2 SNEGSKA (reference sequence). The CDR3 extends over 18 amino acids. Trimming pared 0 bases from V and 2 bases from J, leaving 20 bases between. The CDR3 loop reads CSARDVDQAHETYNEQFF. DNA for the CDR3: TGCAGTGCTAGAGATGTTGATCAAGCCCATGAAACCTACAATGAGCAGTTCTTC.

In its sample, this clonotype was seen a few times. The rearrangement joins TRBV5-5 to TRBJ2-7; 9 nucleotides match TRBD1. Germline V gives CDR1 SGHKS, CDR2 YYEKEE (reference sequence). This CDR3 has 17 amino acids. Trimming at V came to 6 bases and at J to 6 bases, leaving 19 bases not matched to a gene. DNA for the CDR3: TGTGCCAGCACATCCTCCCGGGTCCGGGACAGGGTACCCGAGCAGTACTTC. Its protein is CASTSSRVRDRVPEQYF.

Many counts were recorded for this clonotype. One end of the junction fails to match germline, which may point to a read error. J is TRBJ2-1 and V is TRBV7-2; the D is unclear. The CDR3 has 12 residues. Germline-derived CDR1 and CDR2 are SGHTA and FQGNSA. CDR3 in amino acids: CASSLAYNEQFF. The CDR3 DNA reads as TGTGCCAGCAGTTTAGCCTACAATGAGCAGTTCTTC.

The V gene is TRBV18, the J gene TRBJ2-3; D gene uncertain. V was shortened by 3 bases and J by 4 bases, with 8 bases between the two germline ends. This CDR3 is 13 amino acids long. Germline-derived CDR1 and CDR2 are KGHSH and LQKENI. The CDR3 nucleotides are TGTGCCAGCTCACCGATGGATCCAGATACGCAGTATTTT. This encodes CASSPMDPDTQYF.

At least ten counts were recorded for this clonotype. The DNA for the CDR3 is TGTGCCAGCACAGTAACAGATACGCAGTATTTT. Protein product: CASTVTDTQYF. This sequence joins TRBV7-9 and TRBJ2-3; D not certain. The CDR3 contains 11 residues. Germline CDR1 and CDR2: SEHNR and FQNEAQ (reference sequence). Trimming left V 7 bases short and J 3 bases short, with 5 bases between.

The chain has TRBV11-1 and TRBJ2-1; TRBD2 agrees at 12 bases. CDR3 length equals 19 residues. Germline CDR1 reads SGHAT; CDR2 reads FQDESV (reference sequence). V gave up 1 base and J gave up 0 bases; unmatched junction bases: 7. CDR3 nucleotides: TGTGCCAGCAGCTTAGGACGGACTAGCGGGGTGAGCTCCTACAATGAGCAGTTCTTC. This translates into CASSLGRTSGVSSYNEQFF.

This clonotype was counted between two and nine times. The chain joins TRBV7-2 to TRBJ1-1; the D is unclear. The ends were cut back, 3 bases at V and 1 base at J, with 9 bases in the middle. This CDR3 region has 14 residues. The V gene's germline CDR1 is SGHTA and CDR2 FQGNSA. CDR3 sequence reads: CASSFSGRNTEAFF. The CDR3 coding sequence is TGTGCCAGCAGCTTTAGCGGCCGGAACACTGAAGCTTTCTTT. The full variable domain, in which reference TRBV7-2 and TRBJ1-1 provide the parts outside the CDR3, is GAGVSQSPSNKVTEKGKDVELRCDPISGHTALYWYRQSLGQGLEFLIYFQGNSAPDKSGLPSDRFSAERTGGSVSTLTIQRTQQEDSAVYLCASSFSGRNTEAFFGQGTRLTVV.

The chain couples TRBV20-1 to TRBJ1-2; D is possibly TRBD1 (6 bases). Germline V gives CDR1 DFQATT, CDR2 SNEGSKA (reference sequence). V shed 3 bases and J shed 5 bases, with 13 bases lying between them. The CDR3 loop spans 13 amino acids. The CDR3 region is CSASLGRGYGYTF. CDR3 in DNA: TGCAGTGCTAGCCTGGGAAGGGGGTATGGCTACACCTTC.

This clonotype was picked up a small number of times. J is TRBJ1-5 and V is TRBV20-1; D is unclear. The germline V and J ends were trimmed by 2 bases and 2 bases, with 10 bases remaining between them. Germline V gene lookup returns CDR1 DFQATT and CDR2 SNEGSKA (reference sequence). This CDR3 spans 14 amino acids. DNA for the CDR3: TGCAGTGCTAGAAGGCTGCGGCGCAATCAGCCCCAGCATTTT. Residues: CSARRLRRNQPQHF.

The V call is TRBV7-9, the J call TRBJ1-2; weak D call: TRBD1 (5 bases). This CDR3 spans 16 amino acids. Germline V gives CDR1 SEHNR, CDR2 FQNEAQ (reference sequence). V gave up 2 bases and J gave up 4 bases, with 17 bases separating them. DNA for the CDR3: TGTGCCAGCAGCTTAAAGGCCATGGGGCTCGGCTATGGCTACACCTTC. This codes for CASSLKAMGLGYGYTF. Drawing the rest from reference TRBV7-9 and TRBJ1-2, the complete variable domain is DTGVSQNPRHKITKRGQNVTFRCDPISEHNRLYWYRQTLGQGPEFLTYFQNEAQLEKSRLLSDRFSAERPKGSFSTLEIQRTEQGDSAMYLCASSLKAMGLGYGYTFGSGTRLTVV.

The chain uses TRBV10-3 and TRBJ1-4; D not resolved. V lost 8 bases and J 7 bases, leaving 14 bases between the germline ends. The CDR3 has 13 residues. The V gene's germline CDR1 is ENHRY and CDR2 SYGVKD. In DNA form, the CDR3 reads TGTGCCATCGGGTCGACATCCGGTGAAAAACTGTTTTTT. Residues: CAIGSTSGEKLFF.

The genes are TRBV29-1 and TRBJ1-2; D ambiguous. CDR3 size: 11 residues. Trimming cost V 5 bases and J 5 bases, with 9 bases left between them. Germline-derived CDR1 and CDR2 are SQVTM and ANQGSEA. CDR3 in amino acids: CSVPVGYGYTF. Here the CDR3 DNA reads TGCAGCGTTCCCGTGGGGTATGGCTACACCTTC.

The CDR3 DNA sequence: TGCGCCAGCAGCTTAGAGGGGGACGGCACTGAAGCTTTCTTT. It encodes CASSLEGDGTEAFF. The rearrangement joins TRBV5-1 to TRBJ1-1; tentatively, D is TRBD1 (6 bases). Deletions cut 2 bases from V and 4 bases from J, with 12 bases between. The CDR3 contains 14 residues. Germline loops: CDR1 SGHRS, CDR2 YFSETQ.

This clonotype has more than one count but fewer than ten. The V gene is TRBV9, the J gene TRBJ1-2; possibly TRBD1 for D (5 bases). The CDR3 spans 15 residues. Germline CDR1 is SGDLS and CDR2 is YYNGEE. The ends were cut back, 3 bases at V and 5 bases at J, with 17 bases in the middle. The CDR3 DNA sequence: TGTGCCAGCAGCGATGGGACGGTGCGCGAGTATGGCTACACCTTC. It yields the protein CASSDGTVREYGYTF. Variable domain in full (rest from reference TRBV9 and TRBJ1-2): DSGVTQTPKHLITATGQRVTLRCSPRSGDLSVYWYQQSLDQGLQFLIQYYNGEERAKGNILERFSAQQFPDLHSELNLSSLELGDSALYFCASSDGTVREYGYTFGSGTRLTVV.

This clonotype was seen a few times. This CDR3 is CASSADRHQETQYF. Here the CDR3 DNA reads TGTGCCAGCAGTGCCGACAGACACCAAGAGACCCAGTACTTC. J is TRBJ2-5 and V is TRBV2; maybe TRBD1 (5 bases). Trimming shortened V by 4 bases and J by 0 bases, and 9 bases separated the two germline ends. This CDR3 region has 14 residues. Germline-derived CDR1 and CDR2 are SNHLY and FYNNEI.

The rearrangement links TRBV20-1 to TRBJ1-1; maybe TRBD1 (6 bases). The CDR3 spans 12 residues. Germline CDR1 and CDR2: DFQATT and SNEGSKA (reference sequence). V dropped 3 bases and J dropped 12 bases, with 17 bases sitting between them. In DNA form, the CDR3 reads TGCAGTGCTAGCTGGTTCGGGGGGCAAACTTTCTTT. Residues: CSASWFGGQTFF.

The table lists this clonotype with a few counts. V is TRBV4-2 and J is TRBJ1-5, with 11 bases identical to TRBD1. This CDR3 is built from 16 residues. Per the germline V gene, CDR1 is LGHNA and CDR2 is YNFKEQ. Trimming removed 3 bases from V and 7 bases from J; junction bases left unmatched: 8. The CDR3 spells CASSHLDRGQGQPQHF. CDR3 coding DNA: TGTGCCAGCAGCCACTTGGACAGGGGGCAGGGGCAGCCCCAGCATTTT.

The genes are TRBV27 and TRBJ2-1; D is unresolved. The germline V and J ends were trimmed by 4 bases and 5 bases, with 6 bases remaining between them. The germline CDR1 and CDR2 sequences are MNHEY and SMNVEV (reference sequence). The CDR3 loop spans 12 amino acids. Here the CDR3 reads CASSYLHNEQFF. As DNA, the CDR3 is TGTGCCAGCAGTTATCTCCACAATGAGCAGTTCTTC.

The table lists this clonotype with many counts. The chain joins TRBV29-1 to TRBJ1-2; D remains unclear. This CDR3 has 14 residues. The germline V gene encodes CDR1 SQVTM and CDR2 ANQGSEA. Trimming shortened V by 0 bases and J by 4 bases, and 12 bases separated the two germline ends. The DNA of the CDR3 is TGCAGCGTTGAAGAGTGGGTTGAGGGCTATGGCTACACCTTC. It codes for CSVEEWVEGYGYTF. Using reference TRBV29-1 and TRBJ1-2 for the parts outside the CDR3, the full variable domain is SAVISQKPSRDICQRGTSLTIQCQVDSQVTMMFWYRQQPGQSLTLIATANQGSEATYESGFVIDKFPISRPNLTFSTLTVSNMSPEDSSIYLCSVEEWVEGYGYTFGSGTRLTVV.

This clonotype turned up a few times. This chain connects TRBV5-1 to TRBJ2-3; 10 bases agree with TRBD2. Losses at the gene ends were 4 bases for V and 3 bases for J; bases not matched to a gene: 11. Looked up from germline, CDR1 is SGHRS and CDR2 is YFSETQ. CDR3 size: 17 residues. CDR3 sequence reads: CASSDPLAGRPTDTQYF. The CDR3, as DNA: TGCGCCAGCAGCGATCCACTAGCGGGGCGACCTACAGATACGCAGTATTTT.